These 23 T cell receptor beta chains were sequenced from one sample in a study of T cell responses to AZD1222 COVID-19 vaccine. TCRdb's copy holds only in-frame clones and misses some; the assay was immunoSEQ multiplex PCR. The sample has about 69,000 clones, roughly 83% seen once; the top ten hold 25%. The sample here was peripheral blood, taken 28 days after the second AZD1222 dose. Receptors originate from an adult who received the AZD1222 COVID-19 vaccine.

The J gene is TRBJ2-7, the V gene TRBV7-6, with a possible D match to TRBD2 (5 bases). Trimming stripped 5 bases from V and 3 bases from J, with 8 bases between. The CDR3 loop spans 12 amino acids. Germline CDR1 reads SGHVS; CDR2 reads FNYEAQ. CDR3 nucleotide sequence: TGTGCCAGCAGCCCCGGGAACTACGAGCAGTACTTC. Protein: CASSPGNYEQYF.

This clone was counted a few times. The chain recombines TRBV11-2 with TRBJ2-1, with 11 bases fitting TRBD2. The CDR3 spans 16 residues. V shed 2 bases and J 4 bases; nucleotides not matched to a gene: 4. CDR1 is SGHAT and CDR2 is FQNNGV in the germline V gene. CDR3 sequence: CASSLRLAGLYNEQFF. The CDR3, as DNA: TGTGCCAGCAGCTTAAGACTAGCGGGGTTGTACAATGAGCAGTTCTTC.

The gene calls are TRBV19 and TRBJ2-1; 8 bases match TRBD1. Germline assignment: CDR1 LNHDA and CDR2 SQIVND (reference sequence). With 1 base clipped from V and 6 bases from J, the junction kept 2 bases outside the gene matches. The CDR3 extends over 14 amino acids. The chain's CDR3 is CASSIGTGFNEQFF. The CDR3 bases are TGTGCCAGTAGTATAGGGACAGGGTTCAATGAGCAGTTCTTC.

The rearrangement joins TRBV29-1 to TRBJ1-2; D perhaps matches TRBD1 (5 bases). CDR3 size: 15 residues. Between the trimmed V and J ends, which lost 3 bases and 2 bases, there was a span of 16 bases. Germline-derived CDR1 and CDR2 are SQVTM and ANQGSEA. The CDR3 DNA follows: TGCAGCGTTGATGGGACGGGAGCCTCCAACTATGGCTACACCTTC. Its translation is CSVDGTGASNYGYTF.

The chain combines TRBV11-2 with TRBJ2-5; possible D gene TRBD2, 6 bases. Germline V lookup: CDR1 SGHAT, CDR2 FQNNGV. With 3 bases removed from V and 4 bases from J, the gap between germline ends came to 12 bases. This CDR3 is built from 14 residues. Here the CDR3 DNA reads TGTGCCAGCAGCTTCAGACTAGGTGGAGAGACCCAGTACTTC. It specifies CASSFRLGGETQYF.

In its sample, this clone was seen a few times. The chain carries TRBV19 and TRBJ1-6; no clear D gene. Trimming stripped 6 bases from V and 0 bases from J, with 6 bases between. There are 14 residues in the CDR3. From germline, CDR1 is LNHDA and CDR2 SQIVND (reference sequence). The CDR3 nucleotides are TGTGCCAGTAGGCAGAGCTCCTATAATTCACCCCTCCACTTT. Amino acids: CASRQSSYNSPLHF.

In this sample, this clone turned up once. V is TRBV5-4 and J is TRBJ2-2; no firm D call. CDR1 is SGHNT, CDR2 YYREEE, per germline (reference sequence). The V and J ends lost 0 bases and 5 bases respectively, with 11 bases between them. There are 15 residues in the CDR3. Here the CDR3 reads CASSLDSIATGELFF. CDR3 coding DNA: TGTGCCAGCAGCTTGGATTCGATTGCTACCGGGGAGCTGTTTTTT.

This rearrangement joins TRBV10-3 to TRBJ1-3; TRBD1 is a possible D gene (5 bases). The V end lost 6 bases, the J end lost 0 bases, and 9 bases lay between the germline ends. The CDR3 totals 14 residues. Germline lookup yields CDR1 ENHRY and CDR2 SYGVKD. CDR3 region: CAIRRGSSGNTIYF. DNA for the CDR3: TGTGCCATCAGGAGGGGCTCCTCTGGAAACACCATATATTTT.

The V call is TRBV5-4, the J call TRBJ2-2, with D possibly being TRBD1 or TRBD2 (6 bases each). CDR3 length: 16 amino acids. V lost 2 bases and J 5 bases, leaving 16 bases between the germline ends. Germline CDR1 SGHNT, CDR2 YYREEE (reference sequence). The CDR3 loop is CASSFIPGAGTGELFF. CDR3 nucleotides: TGTGCCAGCAGCTTTATTCCGGGGGCTGGGACCGGGGAGCTGTTTTTT. Together with reference TRBV5-4 and TRBJ2-2, the CDR3 gives the full variable domain: ETGVTQSPTHLIKTRGQQVTLRCSSQSGHNTVSWYQQALGQGPQFIFQYYREEENGRGNFPPRFSGLQFPNYSSELNVNALELDDSALYLCASSFIPGAGTGELFFGEGSRLTVL.

V and J are TRBV6-5 and TRBJ2-7, with 10 bases identical to TRBD1. This CDR3 region has 14 residues. The V gene's germline CDR1 is MNHEY and CDR2 SVGAGI. The V gene end was trimmed by 5 bases and the J gene end by 2 bases; junction bases not matched to a gene: 3. The chain's CDR3 is CASSTGQGTYEQYF. The CDR3, as DNA: TGTGCCAGCAGTACGGGACAGGGGACCTACGAGCAGTACTTC.

The rearrangement uses TRBV5-4 and TRBJ1-1; D remains unclear. The germline gives CDR1 SGHNT, CDR2 YYREEE (reference sequence). There are 14 residues in the CDR3. Trimming pared 3 bases from V and 5 bases from J, leaving 14 bases between. The DNA of the CDR3 is TGTGCCAGCAGCTCACCACATCCGGGGACTGAAGCTTTCTTT. This sequence encodes CASSSPHPGTEAFF.

In nucleotides, the CDR3 is TGCGCCAGCAGCTGGACAGGGGGCAGCTCCTACGAGCAGTACTTC. It yields the protein CASSWTGGSSYEQYF. This chain connects TRBV5-1 to TRBJ2-7; 11 nucleotides line up with TRBD1. V shed 3 bases, J shed 0 bases, and the junction held 2 bases outside the gene matches. The CDR3 has 15 amino acids. Germline lookup yields CDR1 SGHRS and CDR2 YFSETQ. Using reference TRBV5-1 and TRBJ2-7 for the parts outside the CDR3, the full variable domain is KAGVTQTPRYLIKTRGQQVTLSCSPISGHRSVSWYQQTPGQGLQFLFEYFSETQRNKGNFPGRFSGRQFSNSRSEMNVSTLELGDSALYLCASSWTGGSSYEQYFGPGTRLTVT.

V usage is TRBV10-3 and J usage is TRBJ2-3, with no clear D. The germline gives CDR1 ENHRY, CDR2 SYGVKD. V was cut by 6 bases and J by 1 base, with 11 bases left in between. The CDR3 runs 14 residues. CDR3 nucleotides: TGTGCCATCAGACGGATAGAAGGCACAGATACGCAGTATTTT. It is translated as CAIRRIEGTDTQYF.

The rearrangement links TRBV2 to TRBJ2-1; D call uncertain. This CDR3 has 15 residues. Germline CDR1 reads SNHLY; CDR2 reads FYNNEI. With 8 bases removed from V and 4 bases from J, the gap between germline ends came to 18 bases. The CDR3 sequence is CASGILTITYNEQFF. CDR3 nucleotide sequence: TGTGCCAGCGGAATACTGACGATCACTTACAATGAGCAGTTCTTC.

The chain carries TRBV2 and TRBJ2-7, with TRBD1 identical over 8 bases. Per germline, CDR1 SNHLY and CDR2 FYNNEI. V was pared by 6 bases and J by 4 bases, with 8 bases of the junction left unmatched. CDR3 length: 14 amino acids. CDR3 nucleotide sequence: TGTGCCAGCAGCAGAGGACAGGGTTGGTACGAGCAGTACTTC. This translates into CASSRGQGWYEQYF.

The chain carries TRBV6-5 and TRBJ1-2; D not resolved. Germline V gene sequence: CDR1 MNHEY, CDR2 SVGAGI. V was clipped by 6 bases and J by 8 bases, with 16 bases between them. There are 13 residues in the CDR3. The CDR3 protein is CASRQPGTSGYTF. The DNA for the CDR3 is TGTGCCAGCAGACAACCGGGAACTTCGGGCTACACCTTC.

The chain has TRBV12-5 and TRBJ2-3, with 8 bases lining up with TRBD1. Germline-derived CDR1 and CDR2 are LGHNT and FRNRAP. The CDR3 extends over 16 amino acids. The CDR3 sequence is CASPGAGGLGTDTQYF. The CDR3 coding sequence is TGTGCGTCCCCCGGGGCAGGGGGCTTAGGAACAGATACGCAGTATTTT.

The chain joins TRBV6-6 to TRBJ1-1, with a weak D call TRBD1 (5 bases). V shed 0 bases and J shed 0 bases, with 11 bases lying between them. The CDR3 contains 16 residues. Per the germline V gene, CDR1 is MNHNY and CDR2 is SVGAGI (reference sequence). The CDR3: CASSYSPGLMNTEAFF. CDR3 DNA: TGTGCCAGCAGTTACTCGCCAGGGCTTATGAACACTGAAGCTTTCTTT.

The V call is TRBV3-1 (or the pseudogene TRBV3-2), the J call TRBJ1-2; D uncertain. Germline lookup yields CDR1 LGHDT and CDR2 YNNKEL (reference sequence). V lost 4 bases and J lost 0, with 12 bases in between. This CDR3 is 15 amino acids long. DNA for the CDR3: TGTGCCAGCAGCCCCGATGCGGTAACTAACTATGGCTACACCTTC. Translated, it gives CASSPDAVTNYGYTF.

The rearrangement links TRBV20-1 to TRBJ2-1; TRBD1 is a possible D gene (6 bases). Germline V gene sequence: CDR1 DFQATT, CDR2 SNEGSKA (reference sequence). V lost 3 bases and J lost 2, with 29 bases in between. The CDR3 has 20 amino acids. CDR3 in amino acids: CSASGFWKETGTITYNEQFF. Written as DNA, the CDR3 is TGCAGTGCTAGTGGGTTCTGGAAGGAAACGGGGACAATTACCTACAATGAGCAGTTCTTC.

This chain connects TRBV4-1 to TRBJ2-3, with D perhaps TRBD1 (5 bases). The CDR3 is 16 residues long. V gave up 0 bases and J gave up 2 bases, with 12 bases separating them. CDR1 and CDR2 (germline): MGHRA, YSYEKL. This CDR3 reads CASSQESVRDTDTQYF. CDR3 nucleotides: TGCGCCAGCAGCCAAGAATCCGTCAGGGACACAGATACGCAGTATTTT.

In DNA form, the CDR3 reads TGTGCCAGCAGTCCTGACAGCTTTGGCTACACCTTC. It is translated as CASSPDSFGYTF. The J gene is TRBJ1-2, the V gene TRBV2; possible D gene TRBD1, 5 bases. Germline V gives CDR1 SNHLY, CDR2 FYNNEI. There are 12 residues in the CDR3. Trimming took off 5 bases at V and 7 bases at J, with 11 bases between the two ends.

The CDR3 sequence is CSASGGGGDYEQYF. The CDR3 nucleotides are TGCAGTGCTAGTGGAGGCGGGGGGGACTACGAGCAGTACTTC. The chain links TRBV20-1 to TRBJ2-7; 9 bases line up with TRBD2. The CDR3 spans 14 residues. V dropped 3 bases and J dropped 3; count of bases not matched to a gene: 6. Germline assignment: CDR1 DFQATT and CDR2 SNEGSKA (reference sequence).